This T cell receptor beta chain was captured in a study of OX40 agonist ivuxolimab in advanced cancers. Study details: Patients received the agonistic anti-OX40 (CD134) antibody ivuxolimab. Regarding the study as a whole: Relatively little clonal expansion, among the lowest observed, appeared in partial responders at 0.1-3.0 mg/kg. The antigens recognized by the expanded peripheral T cells, that is their antigen specificity, were not determined.

As regards this clone: Its antigen remains unknown.

The CDR3 length is 16 residues. Germline V gene lookup returns CDR1 SGHRS and CDR2 YFSETQ. The ends were cut back, 0 bases at V and 1 base at J, with 10 bases in the middle. Profiled with immunoSEQ multiplex PCR; TCRdb holds only in-frame clones, not every one. Of 55,000 to 80,000 clones listed, approximately 86% were seen once; the top ten hold 2% to 2.5%. The clonotype comes from an adult with an advanced solid tumor such as melanoma, head and neck, liver or kidney cancer. The sample was CD4+ or CD8+ T cells sorted from blood, taken in a trial of the OX40 agonist ivuxolimab. This chain uses TRBV5-1 with TRBJ2-2; the D call may be TRBD1 or TRBD2 (6 bases each). The CDR3 bases are TGCGCCAGCAGCTTGGGCGGGACACAGAACACCGGGGAGCTGTTTTTT. Its protein product is CASSLGGTQNTGELFF. Drawing the rest from reference TRBV5-1 and TRBJ2-2, the complete variable domain is KAGVTQTPRYLIKTRGQQVTLSCSPISGHRSVSWYQQTPGQGLQFLFEYFSETQRNKGNFPGRFSGRQFSNSRSEMNVSTLELGDSALYLCASSLGGTQNTGELFFGEGSRLTVL.